One T cell receptor beta chain is described in this entry. Antigen specificity is unknown. The CDR3 covers 16 residues. CDR1 is SGHKS and CDR2 is YYEKEE in the germline V gene (reference sequence). V dropped 0 bases and J dropped 5; count of bases not matched to a gene: 11. Only in-frame clones appear in the TCRdb table, and some are missing; sequencing was by immunoSEQ multiplex PCR. The table records 75,000 to 95,000 clones, roughly 86% of them present only once. The data were obtained in a study of T cells in localized non-small cell lung cancer. Study-level results: Detection in adjacent lung was observed for a median around 50 of the top 100 tumor clones. It remains possible that heterogeneity exists, since only one tumor region was sequenced. Uninvolved adjacent lung had more T cell clonality than any other tissue, topping tumor.

This TCR was recovered from a man aged 40 to 69 with stage I squamous cell lung carcinoma. This sequence joins TRBV5-5 and TRBJ2-7, with 7 positions matching TRBD1. Source: peripheral blood, taken before any cancer treatment. CDR3 protein: CASSLDPGQSLHEQYF. The DNA for the CDR3 is TGTGCCAGCAGCTTGGACCCGGGACAGAGCTTACACGAGCAGTACTTC.